This T cell receptor (beta chain) was sequenced in a study of T-cell memory formation after mild COVID-19. About the study: Most TCR clusters belonged to a single donor. General study findings and limits: Contracting CD4+ clones were located mainly in CM and EM, and CD8+ clones in EMRA.

TCRalpha and TCRbeta libraries used 5'RACE with constant-segment primers and UMIs. TCRdb fed the 5' RACE reads into MiXCR, producing one record per CDR3 protein. This table has 210,000 or so distinct CDR3 sequences, approximately 16% appearing once. CDR3 size: 13 residues. V shed 7 bases, J shed 5 bases, and the junction held 8 bases outside the gene matches. This clonotype turned up a few times. Antigen unknown. Material: PBMCs or a T cell subset sorted from them (not recorded which). The rearrangement joins TRBV12-3 or TRBV12-4 to TRBJ2-7; 7 nucleotides match TRBD2. This TCR was sampled from an adult woman who had mild COVID-19 (a few samples of this study predate the infection). Cell type and time point are not known. CDR3 sequence: CASTGTGRDEQYF. The CDR3 DNA is TGTGCCAGCACCGGGACGGGGAGGGACGAGCAGTACTTC.